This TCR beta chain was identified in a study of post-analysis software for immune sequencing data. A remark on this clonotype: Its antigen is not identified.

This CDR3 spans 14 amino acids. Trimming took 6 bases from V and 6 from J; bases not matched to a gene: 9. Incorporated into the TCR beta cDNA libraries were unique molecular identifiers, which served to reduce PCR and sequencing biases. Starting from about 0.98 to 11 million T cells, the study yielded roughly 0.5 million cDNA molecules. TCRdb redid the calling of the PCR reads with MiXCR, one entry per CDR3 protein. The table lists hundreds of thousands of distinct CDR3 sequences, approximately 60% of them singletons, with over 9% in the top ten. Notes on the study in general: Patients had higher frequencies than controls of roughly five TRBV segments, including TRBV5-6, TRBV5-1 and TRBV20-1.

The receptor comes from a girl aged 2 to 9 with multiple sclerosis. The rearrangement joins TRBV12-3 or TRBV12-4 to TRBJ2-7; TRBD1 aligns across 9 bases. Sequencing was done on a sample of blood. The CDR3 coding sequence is TGTGCCAGCAGCAGCCTGGACAGGGGTGGCGAGCAGTACTTC. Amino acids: CASSSLDRGGEQYF.